A single TCR beta chain is shown here with its context. Its target is not known. This entry is derived from a study of cytomegalovirus exposure and HLA in healthy donors. Study results and limitations: Reports described diagnosis of cytomegalovirus status by the classifier as highly specific and sensitive. Among the CMV-associated chains, a few were confirmed in vitro as specific for CMV antigens. Among donors in an Asian-associated ancestry cluster, a later analysis reportedly found fewer N-insertions than the roughly 650-donor mean.

With 60 Vbeta and 13 Jbeta primers, the PCR was carried out. Data came from immunoSEQ multiplex PCR; TCRdb stores just in-frame clones and leaves some out. The repertoire consists of fewer than 250,000 clones, with more than 70% occurring once and the leading ten covering more than 4%. Likely unrecorded immune exposures existed in these nominally healthy donors. Germline V lookup: CDR1 MNHEY, CDR2 SMNVEV (reference sequence). This CDR3 spans 15 amino acids. The V segment lost 1 base and the J segment 4 bases; nucleotides outside the gene matches: 3. The material sequenced was PBMCs. The origin of this receptor is a man aged 30 to 39 in good health and CMV-seropositive. V and J are TRBV27 and TRBJ1-4; 7 bases agree with TRBD1. The CDR3 is CASSLLTGINEKLFF. Written as DNA, the CDR3 is TGTGCCAGCAGTTTATTGACAGGGATTAATGAAAAACTGTTTTTT.